One and the same sample provided the 29 T cell receptor beta chains below, sequenced in a study of T cell responses to AZD1222 COVID-19 vaccine. TCRdb's table, derived via immunoSEQ multiplex PCR, lists solely in-frame clones and lacks some. This table has tens of thousands of clones, approximately 82% appearing once. The specimen was peripheral blood, collected on day 0 of AZD1222 vaccination. The source of these receptors is an adult in good health.

The genes are TRBV28 and TRBJ2-7; maybe TRBD1 (6 bases). V gave up 6 bases and J gave up 3 bases, with 15 bases separating them. CDR3 length: 14 amino acids. Looked up from germline, CDR1 is MDHEN and CDR2 is SYDVKM. The CDR3 protein is CASRTGLSLYEQYF. The CDR3 coding sequence is TGTGCCAGCAGGACAGGTTTAAGCCTCTACGAGCAGTACTTC. Looking up the rest from reference TRBV28 and TRBJ2-7 gives the full variable domain: DVKVTQSSRYLVKRTGEKVFLECVQDMDHENMFWYRQDPGLGLRLIYFSYDVKMKEKGDIPEGYSVSREKKERFSLILESASTNQTSMYLCASRTGLSLYEQYFGPGTRLTVT.

The genes are TRBV28 and TRBJ1-5; 7 nucleotides agree with TRBD1. The length of the CDR3 is 13 residues. Losses at the gene ends were 6 bases for V and 9 bases for J; bases not matched to a gene: 8. Germline CDR1 MDHEN, CDR2 SYDVKM. The CDR3 DNA follows: TGTGCCAGCAGAGACAGGGTAGTAGGGCCCCAGCATTTT. This codes for CASRDRVVGPQHF.

The chain has TRBV25-1 and TRBJ1-4; D might be TRBD1 (5 bases). V gave up 2 bases and J gave up 5 bases, with 12 bases separating them. The CDR3 length is 15 residues. Germline-derived CDR1 and CDR2 are MGHDK and SYGVNS. The CDR3 region is CASSETGGANEKLFF. The CDR3 nucleotides read TGTGCCAGCAGTGAAACCGGAGGGGCCAATGAAAAACTGTTTTTT.

The DNA for the CDR3 is TGTGCCAGCAGCTTAAAGGCGGGGGGTGAAAAACTGTTTTTT. This codes for CASSLKAGGEKLFF. This rearrangement joins TRBV7-2 to TRBJ1-4; TRBD1 might be the D (5 bases). The V end lost 2 bases, the J end lost 7 bases, and 11 bases lay between the germline ends. CDR3 length: 14 residues. Germline CDR1 SGHTA, CDR2 FQGNSA. Full variable domain (rest looked up from reference TRBV7-2 and TRBJ1-4): GAGVSQSPSNKVTEKGKDVELRCDPISGHTALYWYRQSLGQGLEFLIYFQGNSAPDKSGLPSDRFSAERTGGSVSTLTIQRTQQEDSAVYLCASSLKAGGEKLFFGSGTQLSVL.

J is TRBJ2-4 and V is TRBV7-3, with D unclear. This CDR3 contains 15 residues. Germline assignment: CDR1 SGHTA and CDR2 FQGTGA. V was pared by 3 bases and J by 7 bases, with 16 bases between. The CDR3 reads CASSFPRLRSNIQYF. Written as DNA, the CDR3 is TGTGCCAGCAGCTTTCCCCGATTAAGGTCGAACATTCAGTACTTC.

J is TRBJ1-6 and V is TRBV7-3, with no clear D. In germline, CDR1 is SGHTA, CDR2 FQGTGA. This CDR3 contains 15 residues. V lost 4 bases and J 7 bases, leaving 14 bases between the germline ends. The CDR3 DNA sequence: TGTGCCAGCAGCTCCCCGACGGGGAAGAATTCACCCCTCCACTTT. This codes for CASSSPTGKNSPLHF.

The chain carries TRBV18 and TRBJ1-2; D unclear. The CDR3 contains 14 residues. Trimming cost V 2 bases and J 9 bases, with 16 bases left between them. CDR1 and CDR2 from the germline V gene are KGHSH and LQKENI. The CDR3 loop reads CASSPSIGGESYTF. CDR3 nucleotide sequence: TGTGCCAGCTCACCATCTATTGGCGGGGAGAGCTACACCTTC.

This sequence joins TRBV7-2 and TRBJ2-5; the D gene is possibly TRBD2 (6 bases). Trimming cost V 3 bases and J 5 bases, with 16 bases left between them. Germline assignment: CDR1 SGHTA and CDR2 FQGNSA. CDR3 length equals 15 residues. CDR3 sequence: CASSFSGGVIETQYF. The CDR3 coding sequence is TGTGCCAGCAGCTTTTCCGGGGGAGTAATCGAGACCCAGTACTTC.

This chain connects TRBV29-1 to TRBJ2-4; no clear D gene. CDR1 and CDR2 (germline): SQVTM, ANQGSEA. The CDR3 is 11 residues long. The V end lost 6 bases, the J end lost 8 bases, and 11 bases lay between the germline ends. CDR3: CSVARPDIQYF. The CDR3 DNA reads as TGCAGCGTCGCCCGCCCGGACATTCAGTACTTC.

This clone occurred a few times. V is TRBV5-4 and J is TRBJ1-1, with D unresolved. The length of the CDR3 is 13 residues. V was pared by 4 bases and J by 3 bases, with 10 bases between. Germline assignment: CDR1 SGHNT and CDR2 YYREEE (reference sequence). CDR3 nucleotides: TGTGCCAGCAGCATGAACAGCTACACTGAAGCTTTCTTT. This sequence encodes CASSMNSYTEAFF. The full variable domain, its missing parts supplied by reference TRBV5-4 and TRBJ1-1, is ETGVTQSPTHLIKTRGQQVTLRCSSQSGHNTVSWYQQALGQGPQFIFQYYREEENGRGNFPPRFSGLQFPNYSSELNVNALELDDSALYLCASSMNSYTEAFFGQGTRLTVV.

The genes are TRBV6-6 and TRBJ1-2; D is perhaps TRBD1 (6 bases). The germline CDR1 and CDR2 sequences are MNHNY and SVGAGI (reference sequence). The ends were cut back, 5 bases at V and 6 bases at J, with 13 bases in the middle. The CDR3 contains 13 residues. The CDR3 DNA follows: TGTGCCAGCAGTCGTCCCCAGGGGAATGGCTACACCTTC. Its translation is CASSRPQGNGYTF.

The V and J genes are TRBV20-1 and TRBJ2-1, with D perhaps TRBD2 (6 bases). Trimming stripped 3 bases from V and 10 bases from J, with 10 bases between. Germline V gene lookup returns CDR1 DFQATT and CDR2 SNEGSKA (reference sequence). The CDR3 runs 11 residues. The CDR3 loop is CSASYGLEQFF. CDR3 nucleotides: TGCAGTGCTAGTTACGGACTAGAGCAGTTCTTC.

The chain recombines TRBV7-8 with TRBJ1-1, with D unresolved. Between the trimmed V and J ends, which lost 1 base and 4 bases, there was a span of 13 bases. This CDR3 has 15 amino acids. Germline lookup yields CDR1 SGHVS and CDR2 FQNEAQ. The CDR3 sequence is CASSLEGRWFTEAFF. The CDR3 nucleotides are TGTGCCAGCAGCTTAGAGGGCCGTTGGTTCACTGAAGCTTTCTTT.

In nucleotides, the CDR3 is TGTGCCAGCAGCGTACAGGGTGGCCAGCCCCAGCATTTT. Translated: CASSVQGGQPQHF. The chain has TRBV7-9 and TRBJ1-5; D might be TRBD1 (6 bases). CDR1 and CDR2 (germline): SEHNR, FQNEAQ (reference sequence). The V end was cut by 5 bases, the J end by 7 bases, with 12 bases between. The CDR3 is 13 residues long.

The CDR3 coding sequence is TGTGCCACCAGTGACCGATCAAAGACAGGGCGAGGATTCACCTTC. This translates into CATSDRSKTGRGFTF. The genes are TRBV24-1 and TRBJ1-2; TRBD1 agrees at 7 bases. Germline CDR1 and CDR2: KGHDR and SFDVKD. The length of the CDR3 is 15 residues. The junction had 17 bases not matched to a gene; V was cut back by 4 bases and J by 13 bases.

The chain joins TRBV27 to TRBJ2-1; D is unresolved. The CDR3 sequence is 15 residues long. V was trimmed by 2 bases and J by 4 bases, leaving 12 bases between them. Germline values: CDR1 MNHEY, CDR2 SMNVEV (reference sequence). The CDR3 here is CASSLNRAHYNEQFF. In nucleotides, the CDR3 is TGTGCCAGCAGTTTAAACCGGGCTCATTACAATGAGCAGTTCTTC.

This chain's CDR3 is CASSVVRRANTGELFF. CDR3 in DNA: TGTGCCAGCAGCGTAGTTAGGCGCGCGAACACCGGGGAGCTGTTTTTT. V usage is TRBV9 and J usage is TRBJ2-2; no firm D call. The CDR3 is made up of 16 amino acids. CDR1 is SGDLS, CDR2 YYNGEE, per germline. Trimming left V 0 bases short and J 0 bases short, with 9 bases between. The full variable domain, in which reference TRBV9 and TRBJ2-2 provide the parts outside the CDR3, is DSGVTQTPKHLITATGQRVTLRCSPRSGDLSVYWYQQSLDQGLQFLIQYYNGEERAKGNILERFSAQQFPDLHSELNLSSLELGDSALYFCASSVVRRANTGELFFGEGSRLTVL.

This rearrangement joins TRBV24-1 to TRBJ2-3; 8 nucleotides line up with TRBD2. The ends lost 10 bases at V and 3 bases at J; junction bases unmatched: 5. In germline, CDR1 is KGHDR, CDR2 SFDVKD. The CDR3 extends over 13 amino acids. The CDR3 DNA follows: TGTGCCACTTCCCGGGGGGGAACAGATACGCAGTATTTT. This sequence encodes CATSRGGTDTQYF.

CDR3 region: CASSLVGGREQYV. CDR3 nucleotides: TGTGCCAGCAGCTTAGTAGGGGGTCGAGAGCAGTACGTC. The chain couples TRBV7-2 to TRBJ2-7, with a possible D match to TRBD1 (6 bases). The CDR3 consists of 13 residues. Between the trimmed V and J ends, which lost 1 base and 7 bases, there was a span of 11 bases. Germline CDR1 and CDR2: SGHTA and FQGNSA.

The V and J genes are TRBV4-1 and TRBJ1-6; no clear D. Germline CDR1 MGHRA, CDR2 YSYEKL. The V end was cut by 0 bases, the J end by 11 bases, with 14 bases between. This CDR3 region has 15 residues. In nucleotides, the CDR3 is TGCGCCAGCAGCCAAGATGGGTACGGGTATACACCCCTCCACTTT. It is translated as CASSQDGYGYTPLHF.

CDR3 region: CASSIAQGRGYTF. The CDR3 DNA sequence: TGTGCCAGTAGTATCGCCCAGGGACGTGGCTACACCTTC. V is TRBV19 and J is TRBJ1-2; possibly TRBD1 for D (5 bases). Germline-derived CDR1 and CDR2 are LNHDA and SQIVND (reference sequence). The V gene lost 3 bases and the J gene lost 7 bases, with 12 bases spanning the gap. This CDR3 spans 13 amino acids.

The chain combines TRBV28 with TRBJ2-1; no firm D call. The V gene lost 7 bases and the J gene lost 6 bases, with 13 bases spanning the gap. This CDR3 is 13 amino acids long. CDR1 and CDR2 from the germline V gene are MDHEN and SYDVKM. The CDR3 bases are TGTGCCAGCACGGGTGGTAACAGCAATGAGCAGTTCTTC. Amino acids: CASTGGNSNEQFF. The whole variable domain, remainder taken from reference TRBV28 and TRBJ2-1, is DVKVTQSSRYLVKRTGEKVFLECVQDMDHENMFWYRQDPGLGLRLIYFSYDVKMKEKGDIPEGYSVSREKKERFSLILESASTNQTSMYLCASTGGNSNEQFFGPGTRLTVL.

This clone occurred a few times. V usage is TRBV4-3 and J usage is TRBJ2-7; D tentatively reads TRBD1 or TRBD2 (5 bases each). The CDR3 is 13 residues long. Germline CDR1 is LGHNA and CDR2 is YSLEER. V lost 6 bases and J 6 bases, leaving 15 bases between the germline ends. CDR3 nucleotides: TGCGCCAGCAGTCGGGACCGCCGGGCCGAGCAGTACGTC. Its protein product is CASSRDRRAEQYV.

The chain is built from TRBV6-2 or TRBV6-3 and TRBJ2-1, with 7 bases that match TRBD2. This CDR3 region has 11 residues. J lost 12 bases, V lost 2 bases, and 1 base had no gene match. Germline values: CDR1 MNHEY, CDR2 SVGEGT. In nucleotides, the CDR3 is TGTGCCAGCAGTTACGGCGGGGGGCAGTTCTTC. It codes for CASSYGGGQFF.

The chain combines TRBV11-2 with TRBJ1-5; the D is unclear. The CDR3 loop spans 13 amino acids. Germline-derived CDR1 and CDR2 are SGHAT and FQNNGV. The V end lost 2 bases, the J end lost 7 bases, and 9 bases lay between the germline ends. CDR3 loop: CASSLQEGQPQHF. As DNA, the CDR3 is TGTGCCAGCAGCTTACAGGAGGGACAGCCCCAGCATTTT.

The V and J genes are TRBV11-2 and TRBJ2-3; D gene ambiguous. This CDR3 comprises 11 residues. Germline V gene data show CDR1 as SGHAT and CDR2 as FQNNGV. With 5 bases removed from V and 7 bases from J, the gap between germline ends came to 7 bases. The CDR3: CASSHPNTQYF. The CDR3 coding sequence is TGTGCCAGCAGCCATCCTAATACGCAGTATTTT.

This chain joins TRBV2 and TRBJ1-5; D call uncertain. The CDR3 spans 14 residues. V gave up 4 bases and J gave up 0 bases, with 7 bases separating them. Germline V gives CDR1 SNHLY, CDR2 FYNNEI. CDR3 sequence reads: CASSVEFSNQPQHF. DNA of the CDR3: TGTGCCAGCAGTGTGGAATTTAGCAATCAGCCCCAGCATTTT.

The chain is built from TRBV5-8 and TRBJ2-1; 7 bases fit TRBD2. This CDR3 region has 14 residues. Germline V CDR1 and CDR2: SGHTS, YDEGEE. The trim removed 3 bases at V and 7 bases at J, leaving 7 bases unmatched. CDR3 region: CASSSRGGRNEQFF. In nucleotides, the CDR3 is TGTGCCAGCAGCTCGCGGGGAGGGAGGAATGAGCAGTTCTTC.

The chain is built from TRBV12-3 or TRBV12-4 and TRBJ2-5; D is unclear. Trimming shortened V by 4 bases and J by 2 bases, and 8 bases separated the two germline ends. This CDR3 has 13 residues. The CDR3 spells CASSWTDQETQYF. The CDR3 nucleotides read TGTGCCAGCAGTTGGACGGATCAAGAGACCCAGTACTTC.